The next 5 T cell receptor beta chains were all read from a single sample in a study of pediatric ulcerative colitis. During colonoscopy, one to two rectal pinch biopsies were collected. The assay was immunoSEQ multiplex PCR, and TCRdb's table has in-frame clones only and misses some. The data show approximately 15,000 clones, roughly 74% seen once. The material sequenced was gut tissue. These receptors originate from a girl under 18 with moderate ulcerative colitis.

The chain couples TRBV5-4 to TRBJ1-3, with D hard to call. This CDR3 comprises 14 residues. Trimming removed 6 bases at V and 4 bases at J, with 14 bases between. Germline V CDR1 and CDR2: SGHNT, YYREEE (reference sequence). The chain's CDR3 is CASNPAGLGNTIYF. In DNA form, the CDR3 reads TGTGCCAGCAATCCCGCGGGGTTGGGAAACACCATATATTTT.

The chain couples TRBV6-1 to TRBJ2-2; the D gene could be TRBD1 or TRBD2 (5 bases each). The CDR3 loop spans 14 amino acids. The germline V gene encodes CDR1 MNHNS and CDR2 SASEGT. Trimming removed 6 bases at V and 3 bases at J, with 11 bases between. CDR3 nucleotides: TGTGCCAGCAGATCGGGGCAATACACCGGGGAGCTGTTTTTT. Translation gives CASRSGQYTGELFF.

Written as DNA, the CDR3 is TGTGCCAGCAGTGAATGGGGAACCATGAACACTGAAGCTTTCTTT. Protein sequence: CASSEWGTMNTEAFF. V is TRBV6-1 and J is TRBJ1-1; no definite D call. The CDR3 contains 15 residues. Germline loops: CDR1 MNHNS, CDR2 SASEGT. V lost 2 bases to trimming and J lost 0 bases, with 10 bases between them.

The CDR3 here is CASSPGGGRSAEQYF. The DNA of the CDR3 is TGTGCCAGCTCACCGGGCGGGGGCCGGTCGGCTGAGCAGTACTTC. V gene TRBV18 combines with J gene TRBJ2-7, with a possible D match to TRBD2 (7 bases). The CDR3 has 15 amino acids. V was cut by 3 bases and J by 7 bases, with 19 bases left in between. Germline-derived CDR1 and CDR2 are KGHSH and LQKENI.

The gene calls are TRBV20-1 and TRBJ1-2; no firm D call. The germline gives CDR1 DFQATT, CDR2 SNEGSKA (reference sequence). V shed 6 bases and J shed 2 bases, with 4 bases lying between them. The CDR3 loop spans 10 amino acids. The CDR3 coding sequence is TGCAGTGCCCCCAACTATGGCTACACCTTC. Translating it yields CSAPNYGYTF.